This entry lists 8 T cell receptor beta chains sequenced from one sample in a study of blood T cells in healthy people across ages (dated by TCRdb to about 2015). The receptor library was made with 5' RACE. This sample was sequenced with an Illumina HiSeq 2500. The second PCR ran for roughly 7 to 11 cycles and used a J-beta primer mix along with a sample-barcoded 5' primer. Clones were called with MiXCR by TCRdb after fastp trimmed the public reads at Q25, and only in-frame beta chains were retained. Each record represents a unique CDR3 protein, reported with the most common genes and DNA among its rows. For this sample the table gives 800,000 to 950,000 distinct CDR3 sequences, of which roughly 34% were detected only once. The top ten clones comprise over 10% of the sample. The sequenced material came from blood. These receptors were obtained from a young man in good health.

This clonotype was seen at least ten times. J is TRBJ2-3 and V is TRBV5-1; D call uncertain. Germline V gives CDR1 SGHRS, CDR2 YFSETQ. V was trimmed by 4 bases and J by 5 bases, leaving 5 bases between them. This CDR3 is 11 amino acids long. This CDR3 reads CASSLQDTQYF. For the CDR3, the DNA is TGCGCCAGCAGCCTCCAAGATACGCAGTATTTT.

CDR3 DNA sequence: TGTGCCAGCAGCGTAGAGGTGGGAGGACCAGACTCGGGCGGCTACACCTTC. Translating it yields CASSVEVGGPDSGGYTF. The V call is TRBV9, the J call TRBJ1-2; D is uncertain. Per germline, CDR1 SGDLS and CDR2 YYNGEE. This CDR3 region has 17 residues. Trimming left V 0 bases short and J 8 bases short, with 23 bases between.

This clonotype was found a few times. This chain connects TRBV3-1 to TRBJ1-6, with 10 bases lining up with TRBD1. V dropped 6 bases and J dropped 8; count of bases not matched to a gene: 4. The CDR3 extends over 14 amino acids. Germline V gene data show CDR1 as LGHDT and CDR2 as YNNKEL (reference sequence). CDR3 amino acids: CASRDRGKDSPLHF. CDR3 in DNA: TGTGCCAGCAGGGACAGGGGGAAGGATTCACCCCTCCACTTT.

The chain combines TRBV5-1 with TRBJ1-2; 9 nucleotides line up with TRBD1. The CDR3 has 16 amino acids. The trim removed 1 base at V and 5 bases at J, leaving 9 bases unmatched. Germline lookup yields CDR1 SGHRS and CDR2 YFSETQ. The CDR3 DNA sequence: TGCGCCAGCAGCTTGACCTCTCGGACAGGGGATTATGGCTACACCTTC. The encoded protein is CASSLTSRTGDYGYTF. Using reference TRBV5-1 and TRBJ1-2 for the parts outside the CDR3, the full variable domain is KAGVTQTPRYLIKTRGQQVTLSCSPISGHRSVSWYQQTPGQGLQFLFEYFSETQRNKGNFPGRFSGRQFSNSRSEMNVSTLELGDSALYLCASSLTSRTGDYGYTFGSGTRLTVV.

In its sample, this clonotype was seen a few times. This chain links TRBV5-1 with TRBJ2-5; perhaps TRBD2 as D (5 bases). Germline CDR1 and CDR2: SGHRS and YFSETQ. V dropped 0 bases and J dropped 11 bases, with 17 bases sitting between them. This CDR3 spans 14 amino acids. The CDR3 spells CASSLGERGGEQYF. In DNA, the CDR3 is TGCGCCAGCAGCTTGGGGGAGCGAGGCGGTGAGCAGTACTTC.

On this clonotype itself: Relative to the germline gene, one junction end is altered; a read error may explain this. The chain couples TRBV6-6 to TRBJ1-6; a possible D gene is TRBD1 (5 bases). This CDR3 spans 16 amino acids. Germline V gene sequence: CDR1 MNHNY, CDR2 SVGAGI (reference sequence). The CDR3 reads CASSIPGTANNSPPHF. CDR3 sequence (DNA): TGTGCCAGCAGTATCCCCGGGACGGCGAATAATTCACCCCCCCACTTT.

This clonotype has at least ten counts. The rearrangement links TRBV20-1 to TRBJ2-6; no clear D gene. Per germline, CDR1 DFQATT and CDR2 SNEGSKA (reference sequence). This CDR3 comprises 14 residues. Trimming took off 5 bases at V and 0 bases at J, with 8 bases between the two ends. The CDR3 DNA sequence: TGCAGTGCTCCCGCAAACTCTGGGGCCAACGTCCTGACTTTC. It specifies CSAPANSGANVLTF.

Remarks on this clonotype: Since a much larger clone is just one base distant, this may be a read error. V is TRBV12-5 and J is TRBJ2-1; either TRBD1 or TRBD2 may fit D (5 bases each). With the DNA end fitting TRBJ2-7 better, the J assignment may be wrong. Germline V gives CDR1 LGHNT, CDR2 FRNRAP. The CDR3 has 15 residues. The CDR3 loop reads CASGPGTHSYNEQYF. For the CDR3, the DNA is TGTGCTAGTGGCCCCGGGACCCACTCCTACAATGAGCAGTACTTC.